The 18 T cell receptor beta chains reported below all come from one sample, sequenced in a study of post-analysis software for immune sequencing data. Unique molecular identifiers featured in each of the TCR beta cDNA libraries. TCRdb passed the PCR reads through MiXCR, listing each CDR3 protein once. The sample comprises roughly 400,000 distinct CDR3 sequences, 39% of which are singletons, and 7.6% rests with the top ten. Study-wide results and limits: With TRBV5-6, TRBV5-1 and TRBV20-1 included, about 5 TRBV segments were more frequent in patients than in controls.

No cognate antigen is known for these TCRs. Sequencing used blood. The receptors here all came from a girl aged 2-10 years with multiple sclerosis.

The V gene is TRBV6-6, the J gene TRBJ2-5, with D perhaps matching TRBD2 (5 bases). CDR1 is MNHNY, CDR2 SVGAGI, per germline (reference sequence). The CDR3 totals 12 residues. Trimming removed 7 bases at V and 8 bases at J, with 14 bases between. DNA of the CDR3: TGTGCCAGCATTTCTAAGACGGGAACCCAGTACTTC. The encoded protein is CASISKTGTQYF.

This clonotype turned up a few times. The chain couples TRBV10-3 to TRBJ2-3; maybe TRBD2 (5 bases). The V end lost 8 bases, the J end lost 0 bases, and 15 bases lay between the germline ends. This CDR3 comprises 15 residues. Germline CDR1 ENHRY, CDR2 SYGVKD. The CDR3 sequence is CAIATPRDSTDTQYF. The CDR3 coding sequence is TGTGCCATCGCCACCCCACGGGATAGCACAGATACGCAGTATTTT.

This chain links TRBV10-3 with TRBJ2-1; 11 positions match TRBD2. Germline V CDR1 and CDR2: ENHRY, SYGVKD. This CDR3 region has 19 residues. V gave up 6 bases and J gave up 5 bases; unmatched junction bases: 18. In DNA form, the CDR3 reads TGTGCCATCAGCCCGATTAGTCCCTCGACTAGCGGGAAAGACAATGAGCAGTTCTTC. Encoded protein: CAISPISPSTSGKDNEQFF.

This chain links TRBV29-1 with TRBJ2-3, with D perhaps assigned TRBD1 or TRBD2 (6 bases each). Trimming shortened V by 2 bases and J by 6 bases, and 15 bases separated the two germline ends. Germline assignment: CDR1 SQVTM and CDR2 ANQGSEA. The CDR3 runs to 14 residues. CDR3 sequence: CSVERGAVMDTQYF. CDR3 bases: TGCAGCGTTGAAAGGGGGGCGGTTATGGATACGCAGTATTTT.

CDR3 residues: CASSLRQGTSYEQYF. CDR3 nucleotides: TGTGCCAGCAGCCTGCGACAGGGGACTTCCTACGAGCAGTACTTC. The rearrangement uses TRBV7-2 and TRBJ2-5, with 8 bases aligning to TRBD1. The J call could be wrong; TRBJ2-7 is a better fit for the DNA end. Per the germline V gene, CDR1 is SGHTA and CDR2 is FQGNSA. The CDR3 runs to 15 residues.

The chain joins TRBV9 to TRBJ1-5, with D unclear. The CDR3 totals 15 residues. Per germline, CDR1 SGDLS and CDR2 YYNGEE. Deletions cut 0 bases from V and 6 bases from J, with 13 bases between. The DNA for the CDR3 is TGTGCCAGCAGCGTAGGGGCGGGCCTCGCTCAGCCCCAGCATTTT. Protein: CASSVGAGLAQPQHF.

The CDR3 DNA sequence: TGCGCCAGCAGCGGAGGGGACAAGAAAAACATTCAGTACTTC. Protein: CASSGGDKKNIQYF. This rearrangement joins TRBV5-1 to TRBJ2-4, with D perhaps assigned TRBD1 or TRBD2 (6 bases each). This CDR3 contains 14 residues. Germline assignment: CDR1 SGHRS and CDR2 YFSETQ. V lost 4 bases to trimming and J lost 4 bases, with 12 bases between them.

This clonotype has more than one count but fewer than ten. The gene calls are TRBV29-1 and TRBJ2-1; no reliable D call. The germline V gene has CDR1 SQVTM and CDR2 ANQGSEA. The CDR3 totals 11 residues. V lost 5 bases and J lost 9, with 11 bases in between. The CDR3 DNA reads as TGCAGCGTTCGTCCCGGCGGTGAGCAGTTCTTC. Protein sequence: CSVRPGGEQFF.

CDR3 nucleotides: TGTGCCAGCAGCCAAGGGCCGAGGACGGATTTTTACTCTGGGGCCAACGTCCTGACTTTC. Translating gives CASSQGPRTDFYSGANVLTF. The V and J genes are TRBV14 and TRBJ2-6; D is unresolved. Germline-derived CDR1 and CDR2 are SGHDN and FVKESK. CDR3 length: 20 residues. Between the trimmed V and J ends, which lost 1 base and 0 bases, there was a span of 19 bases. Full variable domain (outside the CDR3, taken from reference TRBV14 and TRBJ2-6): EAGVTQFPSHSVIEKGQTVTLRCDPISGHDNLYWYRRVMGKEIKFLLHFVKESKQDESGMPNNRFLAERTGGTYSTLKVQPAELEDSGVYFCASSQGPRTDFYSGANVLTFGAGSRLTVL.

This clonotype turned up a few times. The rearrangement joins TRBV6-6 to TRBJ2-7; either TRBD1 or TRBD2 may fit D (6 bases each). Germline V gene data show CDR1 as MNHNY and CDR2 as SVGAGI (reference sequence). This CDR3 contains 15 residues. Trimming stripped 2 bases from V and 2 bases from J, with 13 bases between. The DNA for the CDR3 is TGTGCCAGCAGTTACGAGGGGGGCTTCCCCTACGAGCAGTACTTC. The encoded protein is CASSYEGGFPYEQYF.

There are a few counts of this clonotype. The chain couples TRBV20-1 to TRBJ2-5, with D possibly TRBD1 on 5 matching bases. Trimming stripped 0 bases from V and 2 bases from J, with 13 bases between. CDR3 length: 15 residues. Germline values: CDR1 DFQATT, CDR2 SNEGSKA (reference sequence). CDR3 region: CSARDGQGLQETQYF. CDR3 in DNA: TGCAGTGCTAGAGATGGCCAGGGCCTTCAAGAGACCCAGTACTTC.

V is TRBV7-8 and J is TRBJ2-5; 7 bases are a match to TRBD2. CDR1 is SGHVS, CDR2 FQNEAQ, per germline. V dropped 10 bases and J dropped 5; count of bases not matched to a gene: 16. The CDR3 consists of 15 residues. Here the CDR3 reads CATSGRGLVWETQYF. The DNA for the CDR3 is TGTGCCACCTCGGGGAGAGGACTAGTCTGGGAGACCCAGTACTTC. Filled out from reference TRBV7-8 and TRBJ2-5, the complete variable domain reads GAGVSQSPRYKVAKRGQDVALRCDPISGHVSLFWYQQALGQGPEFLTYFQNEAQLDKSGLPSDRFFAERPEGSVSTLKIQRTQQEDSAVYLCATSGRGLVWETQYFGPGTRLLVL.

The rearrangement uses TRBV28 and TRBJ2-7; tentatively, D is TRBD2 (6 bases). This CDR3 is built from 14 residues. V lost 7 bases and J lost 0, with 13 bases in between. In germline, CDR1 is MDHEN, CDR2 SYDVKM. The CDR3 sequence: CASTSWEVSYEQYF. DNA of the CDR3: TGTGCCAGCACCTCTTGGGAGGTCTCCTACGAGCAGTACTTC.

The chain combines TRBV4-2 with TRBJ1-4; D call uncertain. Germline V gene sequence: CDR1 LGHNA, CDR2 YNFKEQ. The V end lost 1 base, the J end lost 2 bases, and 11 bases lay between the germline ends. The CDR3 length is 16 residues. The DNA of the CDR3 is TGTGCCAGCAGCCAAGTGACCGGGAGTACTAATGAAAAACTGTTTTTT. Amino acids: CASSQVTGSTNEKLFF.

V usage is TRBV29-1 and J usage is TRBJ2-7; D unclear. Germline lookup yields CDR1 SQVTM and CDR2 ANQGSEA. The CDR3 is 15 residues long. Trimming took off 4 bases at V and 1 base at J, with 17 bases between the two ends. The CDR3 sequence: CSVGPRAGISYEQYF. Written as DNA, the CDR3 is TGCAGCGTTGGCCCTCGAGCAGGAATATCCTACGAGCAGTACTTC.

This chain uses TRBV28 with TRBJ2-5, with D possibly TRBD2 on 7 matching bases. With the DNA end fitting TRBJ2-7 better, the J assignment may be wrong. The CDR3 sequence is 16 residues long. Germline loops: CDR1 MDHEN, CDR2 SYDVKM. The CDR3 loop is CASSYIGGANVYEQYF. In nucleotides, the CDR3 is TGTGCCAGCAGTTACATAGGGGGGGCGAACGTCTACGAGCAGTACTTC.

With regard to this clonotype: This may be a read error: a much more frequent sequence differs by one nucleotide. The rearrangement uses TRBV29-1 and TRBJ2-7, with TRBD1 as a possible D gene (5 bases). Germline V gene sequence: CDR1 SQVTM, CDR2 ANQGSEA. This CDR3 contains 15 residues. This chain's CDR3 is CSVEGGNKGSFEQYF. CDR3 DNA sequence: TGCAGCGTTGAAGGTGGGAATAAGGGGTCCTTCGAGCAGTACTTC.

The V and J genes are TRBV28 and TRBJ1-2; 8 nucleotides line up with TRBD1. With 8 bases clipped from V and 4 bases from J, the junction kept 9 bases outside the gene matches. The germline gives CDR1 MDHEN, CDR2 SYDVKM. There are 14 residues in the CDR3. DNA for the CDR3: TGTGCCAGCGATTCAGAGACAGGGGTCTATGGCTACACCTTC. Protein sequence: CASDSETGVYGYTF.